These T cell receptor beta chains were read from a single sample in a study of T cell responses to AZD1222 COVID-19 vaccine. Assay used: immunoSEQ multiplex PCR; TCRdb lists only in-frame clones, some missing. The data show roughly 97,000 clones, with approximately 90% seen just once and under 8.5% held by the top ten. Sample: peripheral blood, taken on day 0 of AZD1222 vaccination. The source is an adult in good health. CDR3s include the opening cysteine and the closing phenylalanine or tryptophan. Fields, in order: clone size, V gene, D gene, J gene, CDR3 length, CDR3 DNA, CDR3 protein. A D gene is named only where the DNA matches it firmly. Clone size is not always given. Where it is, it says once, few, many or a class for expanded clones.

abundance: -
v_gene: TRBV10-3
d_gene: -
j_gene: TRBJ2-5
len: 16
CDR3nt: TGTGCCACACGCCTCAGTCAGGGAACCCTGTGGGGGACCCAGTACTTC
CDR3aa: CATRLSQGTLWGTQYF

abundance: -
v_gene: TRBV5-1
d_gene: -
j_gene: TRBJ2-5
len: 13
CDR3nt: TGCGCCAGCAGCTTGGGCGGATCCCAGGCCCAGTACTTC
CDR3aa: CASSLGGSQAQYF

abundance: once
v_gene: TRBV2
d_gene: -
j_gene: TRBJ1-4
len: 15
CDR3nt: TGTGCCAGCAGGGAGCGTGCCGCAACTAATGAAAAACTGTTTTTT
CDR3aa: CASRERAATNEKLFF

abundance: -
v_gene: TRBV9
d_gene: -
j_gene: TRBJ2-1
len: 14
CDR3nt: TGTGCCAGCAGCGTAGACGGGACCTACAATGAGCAGTTCTTC
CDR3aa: CASSVDGTYNEQFF

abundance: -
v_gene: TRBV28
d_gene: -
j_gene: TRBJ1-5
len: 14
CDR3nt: TGTGCCAGCAGTTCCCCACAGGCGCGTCAGCCCCAGCATTTT
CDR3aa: CASSSPQARQPQHF

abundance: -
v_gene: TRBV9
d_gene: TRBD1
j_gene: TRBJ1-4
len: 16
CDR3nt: TGTGCCAGCAGCGCGACCGGGACAGGGGGTTTTGAAAAACTGTTTTTT
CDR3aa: CASSATGTGGFEKLFF

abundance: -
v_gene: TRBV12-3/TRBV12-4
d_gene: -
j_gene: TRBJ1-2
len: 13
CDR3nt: TGTGCCAGCAGCCAAGGGGTAAACTATGGCTACACCTTC
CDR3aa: CASSQGVNYGYTF

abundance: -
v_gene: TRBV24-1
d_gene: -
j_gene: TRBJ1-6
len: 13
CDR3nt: TGTGCCACCCCTGGGACCGGGAATTCACCCCTCCACTTT
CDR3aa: CATPGTGNSPLHF

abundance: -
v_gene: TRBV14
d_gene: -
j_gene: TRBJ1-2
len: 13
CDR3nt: TGTGCCAGCAGCCAATTCGACAGCTATGGCTACACCTTC
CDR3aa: CASSQFDSYGYTF

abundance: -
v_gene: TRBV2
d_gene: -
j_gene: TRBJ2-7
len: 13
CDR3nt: TGTGCCAGCAGTAGGGGCAGGGAGTACGAGCAGTACTTC
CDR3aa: CASSRGREYEQYF

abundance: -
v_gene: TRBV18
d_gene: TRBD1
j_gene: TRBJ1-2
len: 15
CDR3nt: TGTGCCAGCTCACCCTCGACAGGGGGAGACTATGGCTACACCTTC
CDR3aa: CASSPSTGGDYGYTF

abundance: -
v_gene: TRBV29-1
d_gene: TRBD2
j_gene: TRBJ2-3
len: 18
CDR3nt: TGCAGCGTTGAAAAGGGACTAGCGGGAGGGGTTCCCACAGATACGCAGTATTTT
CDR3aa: CSVEKGLAGGVPTDTQYF

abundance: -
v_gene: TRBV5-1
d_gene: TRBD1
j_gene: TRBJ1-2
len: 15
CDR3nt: TGCGCCAGCAGCTGGGTCGGACAGGGAGCCGGTGGCTACACCTTC
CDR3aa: CASSWVGQGAGGYTF

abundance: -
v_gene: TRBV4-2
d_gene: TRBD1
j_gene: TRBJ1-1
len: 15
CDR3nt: TGTGCCAGCAGCCAAGCCAAGACAGGGAGAACTGAAGCTTTCTTT
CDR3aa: CASSQAKTGRTEAFF

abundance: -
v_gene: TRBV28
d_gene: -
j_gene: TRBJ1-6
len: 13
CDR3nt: TGTGCCAGCAGTTTATTGGAGAATTCACCCCTCCACTTT
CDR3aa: CASSLLENSPLHF

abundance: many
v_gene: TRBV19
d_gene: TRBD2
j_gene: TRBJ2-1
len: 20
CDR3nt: TGTGCCAGTAGTACCCCTACCGGGACTAGCGGGAGGGCCGGTTACAATGAGCAGTTCTTC
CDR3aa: CASSTPTGTSGRAGYNEQFF

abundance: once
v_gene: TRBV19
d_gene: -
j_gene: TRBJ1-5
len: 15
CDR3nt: TGTGCCAGTAGTTGGAGGGGCGGGGGCAATCAGCCCCAGCATTTT
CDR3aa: CASSWRGGGNQPQHF

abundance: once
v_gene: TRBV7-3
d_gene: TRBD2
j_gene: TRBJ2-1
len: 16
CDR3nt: TGTGCCAGCAGCCCAACCGGGACTAGCAATGCGTATGAGCAGTTCTTC
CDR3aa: CASSPTGTSNAYEQFF

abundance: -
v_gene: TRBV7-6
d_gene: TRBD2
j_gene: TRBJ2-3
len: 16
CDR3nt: TGTGCCAGCAGCTTATTAGCGGGAGGTAATACAGATACGCAGTATTTT
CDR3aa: CASSLLAGGNTDTQYF

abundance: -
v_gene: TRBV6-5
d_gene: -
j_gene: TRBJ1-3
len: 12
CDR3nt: TGTGCCAGCAGTCCTACTGGAAACACCATATATTTT
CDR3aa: CASSPTGNTIYF

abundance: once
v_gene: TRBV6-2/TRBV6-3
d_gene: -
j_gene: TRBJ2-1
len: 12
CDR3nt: TGTGCCAGCAGCCCCGGGCGCAATGAGCAGTTCTTC
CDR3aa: CASSPGRNEQFF

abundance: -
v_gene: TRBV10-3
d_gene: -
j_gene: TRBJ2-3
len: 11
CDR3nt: TGTGCCAGTGTGGGAACAGATACGCAGTATTTT
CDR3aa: CASVGTDTQYF

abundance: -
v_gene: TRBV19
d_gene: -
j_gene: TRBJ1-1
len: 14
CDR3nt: TGTGCCAGTAGTACCGCCGGGGGGGACACTGAAGCTTTCTTT
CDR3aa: CASSTAGGDTEAFF

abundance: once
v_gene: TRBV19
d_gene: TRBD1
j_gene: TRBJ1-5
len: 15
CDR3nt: TGTGCCAGTAGTATCAACCGGGACAGGGATCAGCCCCAGCATTTT
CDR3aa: CASSINRDRDQPQHF

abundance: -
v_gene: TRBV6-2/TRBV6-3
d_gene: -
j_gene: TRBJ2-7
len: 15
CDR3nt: TGTGCCAGCAGTTCCCTTTGGGCGGGCATCTACGAGCAGTACTTC
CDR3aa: CASSSLWAGIYEQYF

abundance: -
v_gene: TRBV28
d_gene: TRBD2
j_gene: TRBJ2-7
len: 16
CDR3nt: TGTGCCAGCAGTCCCTGGACTAGCGGGGGGAGCTACGAGCAGTACTTC
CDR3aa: CASSPWTSGGSYEQYF

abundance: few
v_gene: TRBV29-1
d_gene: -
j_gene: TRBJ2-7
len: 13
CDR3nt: TGCAGCGTTGTCTATAACGGACCCTACGAGCAGTACTTC
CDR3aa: CSVVYNGPYEQYF

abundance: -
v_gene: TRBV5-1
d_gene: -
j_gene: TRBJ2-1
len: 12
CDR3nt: TGCGCCAGCAGCGGGGGGCACAATGAGCAGTTCTTC
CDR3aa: CASSGGHNEQFF

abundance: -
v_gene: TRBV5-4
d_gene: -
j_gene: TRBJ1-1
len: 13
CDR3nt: TGTGCCAGCAGCGGGACGGTGAACACTGAAGCTTTCTTT
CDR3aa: CASSGTVNTEAFF

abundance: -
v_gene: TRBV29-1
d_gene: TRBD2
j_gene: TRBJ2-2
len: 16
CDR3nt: TGCAGCGTTTTCATCCGGACTAGCGGGAGGGCCGGGGAGCTGTTTTTT
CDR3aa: CSVFIRTSGRAGELFF

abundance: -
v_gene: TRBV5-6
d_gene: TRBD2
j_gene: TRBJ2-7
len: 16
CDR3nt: TGTGCCAGCAGCTTGGTTTGGGCTAGCGGGAGTGGCGAGCAGTACTTC
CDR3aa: CASSLVWASGSGEQYF

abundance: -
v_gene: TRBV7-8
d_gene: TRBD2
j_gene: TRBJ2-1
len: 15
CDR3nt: TGTGCCAGCAGCTTATGGACTAGCGGGGTCAATGAGCAGTTCTTC
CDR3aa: CASSLWTSGVNEQFF

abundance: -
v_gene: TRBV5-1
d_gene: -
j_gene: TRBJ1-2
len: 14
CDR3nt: TGCGCCAGCAGCCCGGACCGACTTAACTATGGCTACACCTTC
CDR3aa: CASSPDRLNYGYTF

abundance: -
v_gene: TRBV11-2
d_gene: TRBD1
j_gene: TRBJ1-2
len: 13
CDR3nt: TGTGCCAGCAGCCCTGGGACAGTCTATGGCTACACCTTC
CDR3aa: CASSPGTVYGYTF

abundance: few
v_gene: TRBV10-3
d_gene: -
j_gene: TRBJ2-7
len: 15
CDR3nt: TGTGCCATCAGTGAGGGGCTAGCTGGAGTCTACGAGCAGTACTTC
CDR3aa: CAISEGLAGVYEQYF

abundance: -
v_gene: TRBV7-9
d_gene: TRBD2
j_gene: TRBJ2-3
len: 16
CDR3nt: TGTGCCAGCAGCTTGGGAGCGGGACTCGGCACAGATACGCAGTATTTT
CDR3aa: CASSLGAGLGTDTQYF

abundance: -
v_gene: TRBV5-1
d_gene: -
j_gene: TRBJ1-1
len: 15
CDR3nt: TGCGCCAGCAGCTTATTGTCGCCCTCGGACACTGAAGCTTTCTTT
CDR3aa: CASSLLSPSDTEAFF

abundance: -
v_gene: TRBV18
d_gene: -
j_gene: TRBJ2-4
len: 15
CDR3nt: TGTGCCAGCTCACCACCACAAGTAGCCAAAAACATTCAGTACTTC
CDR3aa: CASSPPQVAKNIQYF

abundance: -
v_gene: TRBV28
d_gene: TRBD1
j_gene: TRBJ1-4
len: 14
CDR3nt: TGTGCCAGCAGTTGGACAGGTGGTGCTGAAAAACTGTTTTTT
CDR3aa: CASSWTGGAEKLFF

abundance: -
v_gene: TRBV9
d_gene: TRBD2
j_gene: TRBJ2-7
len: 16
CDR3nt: TGTGCCAGCAGCAAGACTAGCGGGGGGTCGTTCTACGAGCAGTACTTC
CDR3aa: CASSKTSGGSFYEQYF

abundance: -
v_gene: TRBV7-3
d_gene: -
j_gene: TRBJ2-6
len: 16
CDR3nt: TGTGCCAGCAGCTTAACCGGGAACTCTGGGGCCAACGTCCTGACTTTC
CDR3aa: CASSLTGNSGANVLTF

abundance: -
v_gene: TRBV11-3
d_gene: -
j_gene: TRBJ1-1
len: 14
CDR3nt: TGTGCCAGCAGCCCCCGGGGGGGAGGCACTGAAGCTTTCTTT
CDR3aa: CASSPRGGGTEAFF

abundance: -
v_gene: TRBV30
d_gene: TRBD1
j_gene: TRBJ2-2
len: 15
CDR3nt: TGTGCCTGGCACCAAGGGACAGCGTCGTCCGGGGAGCTGTTTTTT
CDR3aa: CAWHQGTASSGELFF

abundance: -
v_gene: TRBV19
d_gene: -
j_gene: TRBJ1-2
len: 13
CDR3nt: TGTGCCAGTTCTGATTGGCCCGGTGGGGGCTACACCTTC
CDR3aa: CASSDWPGGGYTF

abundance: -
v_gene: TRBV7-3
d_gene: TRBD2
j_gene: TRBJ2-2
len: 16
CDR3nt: TGTGCCAGCAGCTTAAGGAGCGGGGGCCTCACCGGGGAGCTGTTTTTT
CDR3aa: CASSLRSGGLTGELFF

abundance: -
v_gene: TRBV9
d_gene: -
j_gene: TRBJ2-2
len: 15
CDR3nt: TGTGCCAGCAGCGTAGCCGGGAGATTACCCGGGGAGCTGTTTTTT
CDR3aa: CASSVAGRLPGELFF

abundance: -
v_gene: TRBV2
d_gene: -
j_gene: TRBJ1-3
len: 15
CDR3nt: TGTGCCAGCAGTGATCCGGGGACTCCTGGAAACACCATATATTTT
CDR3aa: CASSDPGTPGNTIYF

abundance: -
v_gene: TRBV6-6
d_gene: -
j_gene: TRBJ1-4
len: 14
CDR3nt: TGTGCCAGCAGCGGACAGTCAACTAATGAAAAACTGTTTTTT
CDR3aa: CASSGQSTNEKLFF

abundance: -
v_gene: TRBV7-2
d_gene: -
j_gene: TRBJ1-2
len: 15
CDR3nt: TGTGCCAGCAGCTTCGACAGTTCCGGAGACTATGGCTACACCTTC
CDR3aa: CASSFDSSGDYGYTF

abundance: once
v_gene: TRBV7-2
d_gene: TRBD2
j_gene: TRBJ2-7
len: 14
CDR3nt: TGTGCCAGCAGCTCGGGACTAGCGGGAGTCGAGCAGTACTTC
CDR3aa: CASSSGLAGVEQYF

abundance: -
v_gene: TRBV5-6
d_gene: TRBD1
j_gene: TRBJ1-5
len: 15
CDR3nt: TGTGCCAGCAGCTTTAGACAGGGGTACAATCAGCCCCAGCATTTT
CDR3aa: CASSFRQGYNQPQHF

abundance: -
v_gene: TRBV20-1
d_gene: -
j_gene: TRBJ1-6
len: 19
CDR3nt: TGCAGTGCTAGTGGTGTGGGGGGATCGGCCACGCGGACGGATTCACCCCTCCACTTT
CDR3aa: CSASGVGGSATRTDSPLHF